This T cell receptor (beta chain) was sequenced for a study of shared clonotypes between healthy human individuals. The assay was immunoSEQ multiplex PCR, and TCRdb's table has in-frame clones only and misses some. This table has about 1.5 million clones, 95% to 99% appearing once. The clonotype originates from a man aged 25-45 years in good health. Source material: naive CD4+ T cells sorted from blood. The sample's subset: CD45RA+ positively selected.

The CDR3 reads CASSLAQRRAGPGNTIYF. CDR3 bases: TGTGCCAGCAGCTTAGCCCAACGTAGGGCAGGGCCTGGAAACACCATATATTTT. The V gene is TRBV7-8, the J gene TRBJ1-3, with a tentative D call TRBD1 (5 bases). Germline V gene data show CDR1 as SGHVS and CDR2 as FQNEAQ. CDR3 size: 18 residues. Trimming removed 0 bases at V and 2 bases at J, with 17 bases between.